A selection of T cell receptor beta chains follows, all from one sample in a study of shared clonotypes between healthy human individuals. Some clones are missing from TCRdb's copy, which holds only in-frame ones; the method was immunoSEQ multiplex PCR. The profile covers over a million clones, with about 98% appearing a single time and approximately 0.44% taken by the ten largest. Sequencing input: naive CD4+ T cells sorted from blood. The receptors shown here come from a man in his thirties or forties in good health. Each CDR3 is given with its conserved first and last residue. The D gene is left open where the match is weak. Clone size is given for some rows only: seen once, a few or many times, or a class if the clone is expanded.

D	V	size	J	DNA	CDR3
TRBD2	TRBV9	NA	TRBJ2-5	TGTGCCAGCAGCGTCGCGCTGGGACTAGCGCAAGAGACCCAGTACTTC	CASSVALGLAQETQYF
TRBD1	TRBV14	NA	TRBJ2-2	TGTGCCAGCAGCCAAGACCGAGGGACAGGGCCCGCCGGGGAGCTGTTTTTT	CASSQDRGTGPAGELFF
NA	TRBV6-1	NA	TRBJ2-7	TGTGCCAGCAGACACGCTCTCTACGAGCAGTACTTC	CASRHALYEQYF
NA	TRBV28	NA	TRBJ2-7	TGTGCCAGCAGCCGGGGTGGGGTATACGAGCAGTACTTC	CASSRGGVYEQYF
NA	TRBV18	NA	TRBJ2-7	TGTGCCAGCTCACCAAACCCGGGACCCTTCCCCTACGAGCGGTACTTC	CASSPNPGPFPYERYF
TRBD2	TRBV7-3	NA	TRBJ2-1	TGTGCCAGCAGCTTGATAGCGGGAGGGCCCGCGCAGGAGCAGTTCTTC	CASSLIAGGPAQEQFF
NA	TRBV25-1	NA	TRBJ2-1	TGTGCCAGCAGTTGGAGGGGCGGCCCTAAATACAATGAGCAGTTCTTC	CASSWRGGPKYNEQFF
TRBD1	TRBV10-3	NA	TRBJ2-3	TGTGCCATCGCCCGGGGACAGGACACAGATACGCAGTATTTT	CAIARGQDTDTQYF
NA	TRBV18	NA	TRBJ1-1	TGTGCCAGCTCAGTTAGAGACGGTGAAGCTTTCTTT	CASSVRDGEAFF
NA	TRBV7-2	NA	TRBJ2-1	TGTGCCAGCAGCCCCAAATTGTCCTTCGGAGGAAATGAGCAGTTCTTC	CASSPKLSFGGNEQFF
NA	TRBV10-3	once	TRBJ2-7	TGTGCCATCAGTGAGTCGGGCAGGGGATACGAGCAGTACTTC	CAISESGRGYEQYF
TRBD2	TRBV9	once	TRBJ2-5	TGTGCCAGCAGCGTAGGGGCTAGCGGACTCAATAGGGAGACCCAGTACTTC	CASSVGASGLNRETQYF
NA	TRBV29-1	NA	TRBJ1-1	TGCAGCGTACAGGGATCGAACACTGAAGCTTTCTTT	CSVQGSNTEAFF
NA	TRBV15	NA	TRBJ2-6	TGTGCCACCAGCAGAGATCCCTTTGGCGGGCTGGGCTCTGGGGCCAACGTCCTGACTTTC	CATSRDPFGGLGSGANVLTF
TRBD1	TRBV11-2	NA	TRBJ1-1	TGTGCCAGCAGCTTAGATTGGACAGGGAGAACCGAAGCTTTCTTT	CASSLDWTGRTEAFF
NA	TRBV5-6	NA	TRBJ1-5	TGTGCCAGCAGCTTGGCGGCGAGGCCCCATCAGCCCCAGCATTTT	CASSLAARPHQPQHF
TRBD1	TRBV9	NA	TRBJ2-5	TGTGCCAGCAGCGTCTCCCCCGACAGGGAAAGGATCCAGTACTTC	CASSVSPDRERIQYF
NA	TRBV19	NA	TRBJ2-4	TGTGCCAGTAGTATCCTGCTAGCCAAAAACATTCAGTACTTC	CASSILLAKNIQYF
NA	TRBV14	NA	TRBJ2-3	TGTGCCAGCAGCTGGACCAGCACAGATACGCAGTATTTT	CASSWTSTDTQYF
TRBD2	TRBV29-1	NA	TRBJ2-5	TGCAGCGGGCGGGAGGGAGAGACCCAGTACTTC	CSGREGETQYF
NA	TRBV6-5	NA	TRBJ2-1	TGTGCCAGCAGTTACTCGGGCCAGGCCAATGAGCAGTTCTTC	CASSYSGQANEQFF
NA	TRBV9	NA	TRBJ2-6	TGTGCCAGCGACTCTGGGGCCAACGTCCTGACTTTC	CASDSGANVLTF
NA	TRBV14	NA	TRBJ2-1	TGTGCCAGCAGCCAAGATTGGGTAAGGATCAATGAGCAGTTCTTC	CASSQDWVRINEQFF
NA	TRBV14	NA	TRBJ2-1	TGTGCCAGCAGCCAAGATACGGGGGGCTGGTACAATGAGCAGTTCTTC	CASSQDTGGWYNEQFF
TRBD1	TRBV6-1	few	TRBJ2-4	TGTGCCAGCAGTGCCAACAGGGGCATTCAGTACTTC	CASSANRGIQYF
TRBD1	TRBV11-2	NA	TRBJ2-7	TGTGCCAGCAGCTTCAGTTGGGACAGAGTAACCAGTCAGTACTTC	CASSFSWDRVTSQYF
NA	TRBV11-3	once	TRBJ2-7	TGTGCCAGCAGCTTAGGGTCGGAAGGCCTCGAGCAGTACTTC	CASSLGSEGLEQYF
NA	TRBV7-6	NA	TRBJ2-2	TGTGCCAGCAGCTCAAGGGCGGGCGGGGAGCTGTTTTTT	CASSSRAGGELFF
NA	TRBV19	NA	TRBJ1-4	TGTGCCAGTAGTACAACAATCGCAACTAATGAAAAACTGTTTTTT	CASSTTIATNEKLFF
NA	TRBV9	once	TRBJ1-3	TGTGCCAGCAGCGTATTATCCGGTGGTCCGGCTGGAAACACCATATATTTT	CASSVLSGGPAGNTIYF
NA	TRBV5-4	NA	TRBJ2-5	TGTGCCAGCAGCTTGGCCTCGGGGAGGAGACAAGAGACCCAGTACTTC	CASSLASGRRQETQYF